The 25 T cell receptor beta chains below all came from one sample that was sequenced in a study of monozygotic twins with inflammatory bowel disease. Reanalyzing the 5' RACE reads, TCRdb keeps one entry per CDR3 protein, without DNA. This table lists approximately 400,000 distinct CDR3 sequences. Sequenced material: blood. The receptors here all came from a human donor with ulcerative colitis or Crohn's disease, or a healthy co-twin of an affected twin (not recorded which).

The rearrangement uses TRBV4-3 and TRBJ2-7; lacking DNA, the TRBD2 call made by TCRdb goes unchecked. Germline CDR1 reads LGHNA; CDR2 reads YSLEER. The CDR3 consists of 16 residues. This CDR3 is CASSHGSTSGSYEQYF.

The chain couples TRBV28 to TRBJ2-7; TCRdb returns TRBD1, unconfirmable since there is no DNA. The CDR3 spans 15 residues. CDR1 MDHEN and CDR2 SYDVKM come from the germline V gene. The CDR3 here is CASSSGDRYSYEQYF.

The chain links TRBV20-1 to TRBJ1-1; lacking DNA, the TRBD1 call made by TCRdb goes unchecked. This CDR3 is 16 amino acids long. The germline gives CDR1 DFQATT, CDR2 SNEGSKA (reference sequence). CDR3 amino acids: CSARKTGVGSSAEAFF.

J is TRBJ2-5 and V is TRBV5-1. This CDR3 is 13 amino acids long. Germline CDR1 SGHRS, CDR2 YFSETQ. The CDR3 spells CASSLGSYETQYF.

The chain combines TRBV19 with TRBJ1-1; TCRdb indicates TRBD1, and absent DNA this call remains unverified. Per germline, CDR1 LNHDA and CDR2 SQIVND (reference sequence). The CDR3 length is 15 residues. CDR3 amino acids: CASSPAQGAYTEAFF.

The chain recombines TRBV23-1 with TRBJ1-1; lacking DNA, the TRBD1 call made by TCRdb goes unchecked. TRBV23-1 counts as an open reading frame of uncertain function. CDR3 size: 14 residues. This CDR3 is CASSQQVPDTEAFF.

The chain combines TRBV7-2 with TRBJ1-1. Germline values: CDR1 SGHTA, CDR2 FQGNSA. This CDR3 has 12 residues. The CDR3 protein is CASSLAYTEAFF.

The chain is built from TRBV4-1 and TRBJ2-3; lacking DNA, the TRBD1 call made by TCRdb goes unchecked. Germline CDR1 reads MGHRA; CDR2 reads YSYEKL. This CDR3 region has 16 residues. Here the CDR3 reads CASSQARQGITDTQYF.

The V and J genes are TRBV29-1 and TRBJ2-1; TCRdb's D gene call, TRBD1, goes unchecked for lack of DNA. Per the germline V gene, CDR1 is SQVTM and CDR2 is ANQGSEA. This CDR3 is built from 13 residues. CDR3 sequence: CSVTGHAIREQFF.

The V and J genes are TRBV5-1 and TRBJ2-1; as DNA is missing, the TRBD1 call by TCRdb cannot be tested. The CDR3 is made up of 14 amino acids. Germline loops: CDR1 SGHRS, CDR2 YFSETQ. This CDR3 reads CASRDRVSYNEQFF.

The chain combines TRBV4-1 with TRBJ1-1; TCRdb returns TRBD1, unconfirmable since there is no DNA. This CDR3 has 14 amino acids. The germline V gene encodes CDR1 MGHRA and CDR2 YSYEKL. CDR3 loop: CASSQDPGYTEAFF.

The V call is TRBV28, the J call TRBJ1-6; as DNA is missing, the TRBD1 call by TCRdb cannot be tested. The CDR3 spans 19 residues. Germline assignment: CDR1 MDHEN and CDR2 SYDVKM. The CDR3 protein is CASSLYTDRLSSYNSPLHF.

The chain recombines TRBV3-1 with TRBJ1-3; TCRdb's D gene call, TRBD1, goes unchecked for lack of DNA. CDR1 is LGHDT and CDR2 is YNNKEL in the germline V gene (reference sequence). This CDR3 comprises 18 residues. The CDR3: CASSHHYGQGRLGNTIYF.

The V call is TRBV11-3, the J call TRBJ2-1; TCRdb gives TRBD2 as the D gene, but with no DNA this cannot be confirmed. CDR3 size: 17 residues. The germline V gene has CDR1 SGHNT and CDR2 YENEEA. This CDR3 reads CASSFSLAGVSYNEQFF.

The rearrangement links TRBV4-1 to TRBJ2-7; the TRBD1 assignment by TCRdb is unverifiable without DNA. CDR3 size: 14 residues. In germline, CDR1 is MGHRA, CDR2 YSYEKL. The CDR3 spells CASTYNPLGGEQYF.

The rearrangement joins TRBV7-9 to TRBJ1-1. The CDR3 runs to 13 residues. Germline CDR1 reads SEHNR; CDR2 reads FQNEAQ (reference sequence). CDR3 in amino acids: CASSSVMNTEAFF.

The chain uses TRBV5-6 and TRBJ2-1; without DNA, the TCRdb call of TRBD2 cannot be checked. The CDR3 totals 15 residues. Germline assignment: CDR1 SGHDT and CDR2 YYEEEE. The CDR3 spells CASSRRLGRYNEQFF.

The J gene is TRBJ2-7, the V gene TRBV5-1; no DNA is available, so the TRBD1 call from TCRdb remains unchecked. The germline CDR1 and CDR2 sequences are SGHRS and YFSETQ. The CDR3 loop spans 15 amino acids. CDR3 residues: CASSPGQGNIHEQYF.

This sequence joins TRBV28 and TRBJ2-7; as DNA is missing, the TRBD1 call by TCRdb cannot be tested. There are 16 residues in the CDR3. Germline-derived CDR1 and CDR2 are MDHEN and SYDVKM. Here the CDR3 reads CASSFRGSRESYEQYF.

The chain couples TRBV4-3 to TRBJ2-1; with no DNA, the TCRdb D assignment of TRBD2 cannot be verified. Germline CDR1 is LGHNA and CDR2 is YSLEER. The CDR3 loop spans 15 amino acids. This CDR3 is CASSQDSARPGGQFF.

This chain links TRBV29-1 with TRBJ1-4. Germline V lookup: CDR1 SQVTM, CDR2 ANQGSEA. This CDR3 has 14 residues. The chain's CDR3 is CSVGRSPTNEKLFF.

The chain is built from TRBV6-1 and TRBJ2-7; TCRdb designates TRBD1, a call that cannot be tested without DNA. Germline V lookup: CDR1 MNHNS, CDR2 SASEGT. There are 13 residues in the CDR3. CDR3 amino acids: CASSEVPQGEQYF.

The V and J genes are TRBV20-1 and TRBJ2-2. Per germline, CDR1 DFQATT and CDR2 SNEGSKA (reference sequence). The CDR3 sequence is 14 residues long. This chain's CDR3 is CSALYGTNTGELFF.

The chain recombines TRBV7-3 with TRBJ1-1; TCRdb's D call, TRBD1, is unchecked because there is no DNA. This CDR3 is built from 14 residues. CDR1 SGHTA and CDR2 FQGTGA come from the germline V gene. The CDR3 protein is CASSSTQGATEAFF.

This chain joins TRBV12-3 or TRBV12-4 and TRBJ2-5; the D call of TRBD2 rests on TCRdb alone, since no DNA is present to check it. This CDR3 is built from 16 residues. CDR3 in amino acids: CASSLVLAGPQETQYF.